Following are 23 T cell receptor beta chains from one sample sequenced in a study of cytomegalovirus exposure and HLA in healthy donors. Primers: 60 Vbeta forward and 13 Jbeta reverse. The protocol was immunoSEQ multiplex PCR, while the TCRdb copy is restricted to in-frame clones and leaves out a portion. In the table there are around 50,000 clones, about four fifths of which are singletons. Sequences were obtained from PBMCs. All receptors derive from a man aged 35 to 55 in good health and CMV-seronegative.

V gene TRBV4-3 combines with J gene TRBJ1-2; D unclear. The germline CDR1 and CDR2 sequences are LGHNA and YSLEER. The CDR3 extends over 15 amino acids. Trimming left V 1 base short and J 5 bases short, with 14 bases between. The CDR3 nucleotides are TGCGCCAGCAGCCAAGTTCGGGATTTGGGTTATGGCTACACCTTC. Its protein product is CASSQVRDLGYGYTF.

This chain joins TRBV20-1 and TRBJ1-2; D is uncertain. The CDR3 runs 11 residues. Between the trimmed V and J ends, which lost 3 bases and 4 bases, there was a span of 6 bases. Germline CDR1 reads DFQATT; CDR2 reads SNEGSKA (reference sequence). The DNA of the CDR3 is TGCAGTGCTAGTACAGTCTATGGCTACACCTTC. The encoded protein is CSASTVYGYTF.

The chain employs TRBV5-4 and TRBJ2-7, with D maybe TRBD2 (5 bases). The CDR3 runs to 17 residues. V was clipped by 0 bases and J by 0 bases, with 16 bases between them. Germline lookup yields CDR1 SGHNT and CDR2 YYREEE (reference sequence). The CDR3 DNA follows: TGTGCCAGCAGCTTGGTTTTTGGTCGGGGAAGCTCCTACGAGCAGTACTTC. Amino acid sequence: CASSLVFGRGSSYEQYF.

The chain couples TRBV10-2 to TRBJ2-7, with D possibly matching TRBD2 (6 bases). The CDR3 is made up of 15 amino acids. Trimming left V 2 bases short and J 3 bases short, with 14 bases between. The germline V gene has CDR1 WSHSY and CDR2 SAAADI. CDR3 loop: CASSEAFGGFYEQYF. In nucleotides, the CDR3 is TGCGCCAGCAGTGAGGCTTTCGGGGGTTTCTACGAGCAGTACTTC.

The gene calls are TRBV9 and TRBJ1-2; D is ambiguous. The CDR3 is 14 residues long. Germline V gene sequence: CDR1 SGDLS, CDR2 YYNGEE. V was clipped by 3 bases and J by 5 bases, with 14 bases between them. The CDR3 DNA sequence: TGTGCCAGCAGCGCGAATGGCGGAGCTTATGGCTACACCTTC. As protein: CASSANGGAYGYTF.

The chain joins TRBV7-2 to TRBJ2-1, with a possible D match to TRBD2 (6 bases). From germline, CDR1 is SGHTA and CDR2 FQGNSA. Trimming removed 5 bases at V and 6 bases at J, with 14 bases between. The CDR3 is made up of 14 amino acids. In DNA, the CDR3 is TGTGCCAGCAGCCTATACTCCGGGAGCAATGAGCAGTTCTTC. Residues: CASSLYSGSNEQFF.

The chain has TRBV29-1 and TRBJ2-3; tentatively, D is TRBD1 (6 bases). Per the germline V gene, CDR1 is SQVTM and CDR2 is ANQGSEA. V lost 0 bases and J 2 bases, leaving 15 bases between the germline ends. CDR3 length: 16 residues. The chain's CDR3 is CSVEESQGTNTDTQYF. Written as DNA, the CDR3 is TGCAGCGTTGAAGAATCCCAGGGGACAAACACAGATACGCAGTATTTT.

The CDR3 DNA sequence: TGTGCCAGCAACGTTATGTATCGGACAGGAGGGGATGAAAAACTGTTTTTT. Residues: CASNVMYRTGGDEKLFF. The rearrangement links TRBV2 to TRBJ1-4, with 7 bases identical to TRBD1. The CDR3 runs to 17 residues. Germline CDR1 and CDR2: SNHLY and FYNNEI. V lost 7 bases, J lost 6 bases, and 17 bases stayed unmatched. The whole variable domain, remainder taken from reference TRBV2 and TRBJ1-4, is EPEVTQTPSHQVTQMGQEVILRCVPISNHLYFYWYRQILGQKVEFLVSFYNNEISEKSEIFDDQFSVERPDGSNFTLKIRSTKLEDSAMYFCASNVMYRTGGDEKLFFGSGTQLSVL.

The rearrangement joins TRBV5-1 to TRBJ2-2, with D perhaps matching TRBD2 (5 bases). Germline V gene data show CDR1 as SGHRS and CDR2 as YFSETQ. This CDR3 is built from 15 residues. V lost 3 bases and J 2 bases, leaving 11 bases between the germline ends. The CDR3 DNA reads as TGCGCCAGCAGCTGGGCCCGGGATAACACCGGGGAGCTGTTTTTT. It yields the protein CASSWARDNTGELFF. The whole variable domain, filled in from reference TRBV5-1 and TRBJ2-2, reads KAGVTQTPRYLIKTRGQQVTLSCSPISGHRSVSWYQQTPGQGLQFLFEYFSETQRNKGNFPGRFSGRQFSNSRSEMNVSTLELGDSALYLCASSWARDNTGELFFGEGSRLTVL.

V usage is TRBV6-1 and J usage is TRBJ2-5, with D perhaps matching TRBD2 (5 bases). The V gene lost 2 bases and the J gene lost 5 bases, with 12 bases spanning the gap. The CDR3 has 14 amino acids. CDR1 MNHNS and CDR2 SASEGT come from the germline V gene. In nucleotides, the CDR3 is TGTGCCAGCAGTGAATATAGACTAACGGAGACCCAGTACTTC. The encoded protein is CASSEYRLTETQYF.

The rearrangement links TRBV5-4 to TRBJ1-2; perhaps TRBD1 as D (5 bases). CDR1 is SGHNT and CDR2 is YYREEE in the germline V gene (reference sequence). The CDR3 is 12 residues long. V lost 3 bases to trimming and J lost 8 bases, with 11 bases between them. This CDR3 reads CASSSRAGGYTF. The CDR3 DNA reads TGTGCCAGCAGCTCCAGGGCTGGGGGCTACACCTTC.

This chain joins TRBV15 and TRBJ1-1, with D uncertain. Trimming took 1 base from V and 0 from J, leaving 9 bases between them. The germline gives CDR1 LNHNV, CDR2 YYDKDF (reference sequence). The CDR3 contains 15 residues. The CDR3 loop is CATSRVVGVNTEAFF. The CDR3 bases are TGTGCCACCAGCAGAGTCGTCGGGGTGAACACTGAAGCTTTCTTT.

The chain links TRBV6-1 to TRBJ2-2; D is ambiguous. The CDR3 is 14 amino acids. Germline V gene data show CDR1 as MNHNS and CDR2 as SASEGT. V lost 4 bases and J 12 bases, leaving 18 bases between the germline ends. The CDR3 loop is CASSGVQLQRKLFF. The CDR3 nucleotides are TGTGCCAGCAGTGGCGTTCAGCTTCAGAGGAAGCTGTTTTTT.

V and J are TRBV6-4 and TRBJ2-7; no definite D call. Germline assignment: CDR1 MRHNA and CDR2 SNTAGT. V lost 0 bases, J lost 3 bases, and 12 bases lay in between. This CDR3 is built from 15 residues. CDR3 loop: CASSDSSDLNYEQYV. The CDR3 DNA reads as TGTGCCAGCAGTGACTCGAGTGATCTGAACTACGAGCAGTACGTC.

This chain connects TRBV7-9 to TRBJ2-5, with TRBD2 as a possible D gene (6 bases). Germline V gene sequence: CDR1 SEHNR, CDR2 FQNEAQ (reference sequence). This CDR3 spans 15 amino acids. The V and J ends lost 4 bases and 5 bases respectively, with 17 bases between them. CDR3 nucleotides: TGTGCCAGCAGCTCCGGGGACTCCGTCGTCGAGACCCAGTACTTC. Amino acids: CASSSGDSVVETQYF.

The rearrangement joins TRBV30 to TRBJ2-1; 12 nucleotides align to TRBD2. The CDR3 is made up of 20 amino acids. From germline, CDR1 is GTSNPN and CDR2 SVGIG (reference sequence). With 4 bases clipped from V and 3 bases from J, the junction kept 19 bases outside the gene matches. Here the CDR3 reads CAWKGFSLAGGPDYYNEQFF. CDR3 nucleotide sequence: TGTGCCTGGAAAGGCTTTTCGCTAGCGGGGGGGCCGGATTACTACAATGAGCAGTTCTTC.

The rearrangement uses TRBV10-3 and TRBJ1-6; perhaps TRBD1 as D (5 bases). This CDR3 comprises 13 residues. V gave up 4 bases and J gave up 9 bases, with 10 bases separating them. Germline V gene data show CDR1 as ENHRY and CDR2 as SYGVKD. Here the CDR3 reads CAISGQSSSPLHF. DNA for the CDR3: TGTGCCATCAGTGGACAGTCTAGTTCACCCCTCCACTTT.

The genes are TRBV6-5 and TRBJ1-1, with D hard to call. This CDR3 contains 15 residues. The germline V gene encodes CDR1 MNHEY and CDR2 SVGAGI. Trimming left V 5 bases short and J 4 bases short, with 17 bases between. CDR3 protein: CASSQSGMGSTEAFF. Written as DNA, the CDR3 is TGTGCCAGCAGTCAGTCCGGGATGGGATCCACTGAAGCTTTCTTT.

The chain couples TRBV6-5 to TRBJ2-5; D is perhaps TRBD1 (6 bases). Trimming removed 2 bases from V and 5 bases from J, with 9 bases in between. The CDR3 consists of 13 residues. Germline CDR1 and CDR2: MNHEY and SVGAGI. CDR3 nucleotides: TGTGCCAGCAGTTACGCCAGGGGTGAGACCCAGTACTTC. This translates into CASSYARGETQYF.

The chain is built from TRBV10-3 and TRBJ1-2, with 7 bases lining up with TRBD1. The CDR3 covers 15 residues. Germline loops: CDR1 ENHRY, CDR2 SYGVKD. V lost 3 bases and J lost 8; bases outside the gene matches: 12. The CDR3 reads CAISEYGQVEVGYTF. The CDR3 DNA follows: TGTGCCATCAGTGAATACGGACAGGTCGAGGTCGGCTACACCTTC.

This clone appeared a few times. V gene TRBV5-1 combines with J gene TRBJ1-3, with D perhaps TRBD1 (5 bases). This CDR3 comprises 15 residues. Germline V gene sequence: CDR1 SGHRS, CDR2 YFSETQ. The V gene lost 0 bases and the J gene lost 2 bases, with 9 bases spanning the gap. The DNA of the CDR3 is TGCGCCAGCAGCTTGGGAGCGGGGGCTGGAAACACCATATATTTT. The encoded protein is CASSLGAGAGNTIYF.

CDR3 amino acids: CASSTSSYNEQFF. The CDR3 DNA follows: TGTGCCAGCAGCACTAGCTCCTACAATGAGCAGTTCTTC. V gene TRBV5-6 combines with J gene TRBJ2-1, with a tentative D call TRBD2 (5 bases). Trimming cost V 4 bases and J 0 bases, with 5 bases left between them. Germline CDR1 and CDR2: SGHDT and YYEEEE. This CDR3 is 13 amino acids long.

In its sample, this clone was seen a few times. The V and J genes are TRBV7-6 and TRBJ1-6, with 9 bases that match TRBD1. CDR1 is SGHVS and CDR2 is FNYEAQ in the germline V gene. V shed 5 bases, J shed 7 bases, and the junction held 9 bases outside the gene matches. The CDR3 consists of 16 residues. CDR3 coding DNA: TGTGCCAGCAGCCTAAGATACAGGGGGCCGAATTCACCCCTCCACTTT. This sequence encodes CASSLRYRGPNSPLHF.